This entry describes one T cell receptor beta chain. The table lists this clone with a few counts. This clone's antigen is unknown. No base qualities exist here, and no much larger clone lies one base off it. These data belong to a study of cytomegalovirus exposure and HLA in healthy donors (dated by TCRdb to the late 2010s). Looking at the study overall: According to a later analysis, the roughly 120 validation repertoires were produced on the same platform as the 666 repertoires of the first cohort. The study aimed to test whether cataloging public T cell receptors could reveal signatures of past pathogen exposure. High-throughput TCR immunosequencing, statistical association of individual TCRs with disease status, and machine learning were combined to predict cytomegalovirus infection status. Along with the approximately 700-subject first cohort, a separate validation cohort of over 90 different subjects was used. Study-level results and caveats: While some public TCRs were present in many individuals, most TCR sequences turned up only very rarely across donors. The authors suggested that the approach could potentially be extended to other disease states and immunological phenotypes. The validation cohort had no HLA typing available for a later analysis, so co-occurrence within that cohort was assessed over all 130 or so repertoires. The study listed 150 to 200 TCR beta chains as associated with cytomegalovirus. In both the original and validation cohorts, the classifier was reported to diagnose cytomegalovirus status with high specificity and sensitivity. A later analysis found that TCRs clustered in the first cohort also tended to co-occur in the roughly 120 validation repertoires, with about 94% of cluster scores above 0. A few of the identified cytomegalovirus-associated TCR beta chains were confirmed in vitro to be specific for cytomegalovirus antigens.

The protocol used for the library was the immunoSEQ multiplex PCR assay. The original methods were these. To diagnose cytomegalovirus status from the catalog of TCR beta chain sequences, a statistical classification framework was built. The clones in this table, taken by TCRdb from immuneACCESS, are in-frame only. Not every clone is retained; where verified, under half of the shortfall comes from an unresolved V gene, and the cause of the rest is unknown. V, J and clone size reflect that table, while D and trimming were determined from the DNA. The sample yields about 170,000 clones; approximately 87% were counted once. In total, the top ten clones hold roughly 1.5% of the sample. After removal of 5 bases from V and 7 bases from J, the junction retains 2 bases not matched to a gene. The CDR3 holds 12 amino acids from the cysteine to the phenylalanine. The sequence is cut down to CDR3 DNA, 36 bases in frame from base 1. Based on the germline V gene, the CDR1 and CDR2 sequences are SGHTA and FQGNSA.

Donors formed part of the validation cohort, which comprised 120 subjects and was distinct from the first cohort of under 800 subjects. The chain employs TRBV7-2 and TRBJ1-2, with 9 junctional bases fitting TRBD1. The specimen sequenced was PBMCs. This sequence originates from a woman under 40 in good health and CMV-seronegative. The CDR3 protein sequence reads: CASSRDRVGYTF. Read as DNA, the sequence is TGTGCCAGCAGCCGGGACAGGGTTGGCTACACCTTC.